This entry lists 10 T cell receptor beta chains sequenced from one sample in a study of post-analysis software for immune sequencing data. Study findings and constraints: When patients were compared with controls, a handful of TRBV segments were more frequent, TRBV5-6, TRBV5-1 and TRBV20-1 among them.

The antigens for these receptors are not known. TCR beta libraries were prepared from cDNA with unique molecular identifiers. Via MiXCR, TCRdb re-called the PCR reads, giving one row per CDR3 protein. Seen here are about 820,000 distinct CDR3 sequences, approximately 53% observed once, and the top ten hold over 4%. The sample was blood. The receptor source for this set is a girl between 10 and 17 years old with multiple sclerosis.

V and J are TRBV3-1 and TRBJ2-1; D is unresolved. This CDR3 contains 15 residues. Between the trimmed V and J ends, which lost 0 bases and 5 bases, there was a span of 11 bases. CDR1 and CDR2 from the germline V gene are LGHDT and YNNKEL (reference sequence). CDR3 DNA sequence: TGTGCCAGCAGCCAAGAGGGGAACGCAAACAATGAGCAGTTCTTC. Translating gives CASSQEGNANNEQFF.

The V and J genes are TRBV5-1 and TRBJ2-5; 9 nucleotides match TRBD2. The V gene end was trimmed by 0 bases and the J gene end by 1 base; junction bases not matched to a gene: 4. The CDR3 extends over 16 amino acids. The germline gives CDR1 SGHRS, CDR2 YFSETQ. The CDR3 DNA reads as TGCGCCAGCAGCTTGGCGTCTAGCGGGGCCCAAGAGACCCAGTACTTC. It encodes CASSLASSGAQETQYF. Looking up the rest from reference TRBV5-1 and TRBJ2-5 gives the full variable domain: KAGVTQTPRYLIKTRGQQVTLSCSPISGHRSVSWYQQTPGQGLQFLFEYFSETQRNKGNFPGRFSGRQFSNSRSEMNVSTLELGDSALYLCASSLASSGAQETQYFGPGTRLLVL.

V is TRBV6-5 and J is TRBJ1-5, with 7 bases fitting TRBD1. This CDR3 comprises 13 residues. CDR1 MNHEY and CDR2 SVGAGI come from the germline V gene. Unmatched junction bases numbered 5, after V lost 6 bases and J lost 6 bases. The chain's CDR3 is CASRPDRAQPQHF. The DNA for the CDR3 is TGTGCCAGCAGACCTGACAGGGCTCAGCCCCAGCATTTT.

V and J are TRBV11-2 and TRBJ2-1; 8 bases align to TRBD1. From germline, CDR1 is SGHAT and CDR2 FQNNGV. This CDR3 has 15 residues. Losses at the gene ends were 0 bases for V and 7 bases for J; bases not matched to a gene: 5. The CDR3 region has the DNA TGTGCCAGCAGCTTAGAATGGACAGGGCGAAATGAGCAGTTCTTC. Translated: CASSLEWTGRNEQFF.

V and J are TRBV7-9 and TRBJ1-2; D remains ambiguous. The V gene lost 6 bases and the J gene lost 1 base, with 12 bases spanning the gap. Per the germline V gene, CDR1 is SEHNR and CDR2 is FQNEAQ (reference sequence). The CDR3 covers 14 residues. The CDR3 region is CASSLVRINYGYTF. The CDR3 DNA reads TGTGCCAGCAGTTTGGTCAGAATTAACTATGGCTACACCTTC.

The chain couples TRBV10-3 to TRBJ2-7; the D gene is possibly TRBD2 (5 bases). V was cut by 4 bases and J by 0 bases, with 10 bases left in between. Germline CDR1 is ENHRY and CDR2 is SYGVKD. This CDR3 region has 14 residues. The CDR3 coding sequence is TGTGCCATCAGTGTGGGCGGAGGCTCCTACGAGCAGTACTTC. As protein: CAISVGGGSYEQYF.

The rearrangement joins TRBV12-1 to TRBJ2-1; the D call TRBD1 from the table was never checked on the DNA. TRBV12-1 counts as a pseudogene. This CDR3 contains 16 residues. CDR3 sequence: CASSFNREWSYNEQFF. As DNA, the CDR3 is TGTGCCAGCAGCTTTAACCGGGAGTGGTCCTACAATGAGCAGTTCTTC.

In DNA form, the CDR3 reads TGTGCCAGCAGTGGGACTCCGGGACGTCTGACCTACGAGCAGTACTTC. Its protein is CASSGTPGRLTYEQYF. This chain uses TRBV6-1 with TRBJ2-7; the D call may be TRBD1 or TRBD2 (5 bases each). Per the germline V gene, CDR1 is MNHNS and CDR2 is SASEGT. The CDR3 is 16 residues long. Trimming took 4 bases from V and 2 from J, leaving 18 bases between them.

The rearrangement joins TRBV6-5 to TRBJ1-2; a possible D gene is TRBD1 (5 bases). The CDR3 has 12 amino acids. Trimming took 4 bases from V and 7 from J, leaving 10 bases between them. Germline V lookup: CDR1 MNHEY, CDR2 SVGAGI. This chain's CDR3 is CASSSLGGGYTF. The CDR3 nucleotides read TGTGCCAGCAGTTCCCTGGGGGGTGGCTACACCTTC.

The chain links TRBV20-1 to TRBJ1-5; 7 bases map to TRBD1. The V gene end was trimmed by 6 bases and the J gene end by 4 bases; junction bases not matched to a gene: 6. This CDR3 has 13 residues. Germline assignment: CDR1 DFQATT and CDR2 SNEGSKA (reference sequence). CDR3 DNA sequence: TGCAGTGCGGCCGGGACAGAGAATCAGCCCCAGCATTTT. Its translation is CSAAGTENQPQHF.